What follows is one TCR beta chain and its context. Its antigen is undetermined. This entry is derived from a study of T cells after yellow fever vaccination. Broader study findings: On re-exposure, the response was weaker but peaked faster, at day 5 versus 15.

V shed 3 bases and J shed 0 bases, with 19 bases lying between them. The germline gives CDR1 KGHSH, CDR2 LQKENI. This CDR3 has 18 residues. In TCRdb, the 5' RACE reads were re-called with MiXCR into one record per CDR3 protein. The sample has about 350,000 distinct CDR3 sequences; around 12% are singletons. The TCR comes from a man in his late teens or twenties who received the YFV17D yellow fever vaccine. This chain joins TRBV18 and TRBJ2-3, with D possibly matching TRBD2 (5 bases). The specimen was CD4+ T cells sorted from PBMCs, collected 15 days after the yellow fever booster vaccination. The CDR3 here is CASSPRDGIPTSTDTQYF. The CDR3 DNA sequence: TGTGCCAGCTCACCCCGGGATGGAATTCCTACTAGCACAGATACGCAGTATTTT.